This entry is about one T cell receptor (beta chain). It has no known antigen specificity. Base qualities were left out, and no much larger clone turns up one base away. Library preparation employed the immunoSEQ multiplex PCR assay. For the multiplex PCR, a mixture combining 60 forward primers for TCR Vbeta segments and 13 reverse primers for TCR Jbeta segments was used. The CDR3 region of rearranged TCR beta genes was amplified from genomic DNA with a multiplex PCR assay. The Illumina HiSeq System was used to sequence the amplified TCR beta libraries as 87-base-pair reads. In the authors' own workflow: A later analysis tallied tens of millions of unique TCR beta chains across the approximately 670 repertoires, and around 10 million of those chains were shared by two or more donors. Raw reads were error-corrected and collapsed into unique sequences by a nearest-neighbor algorithm in which closely related sequences were merged to remove PCR and sequencing errors. V, D and J gene segments were assigned by aligning CDR3 sequences to IMGT reference sequences. Each retained sequence needed at least a six-nucleotide match to both a V gene segment and a J gene segment. A rearrangement was called productive if the CDR3 had no stop codons and remained in frame with V and J, and every other rearrangement was called non-productive. CDR3 was defined by IMGT convention, running from the second conserved V-encoded cysteine to the conserved J-encoded phenylalanine. Sequences without an unambiguous match to a single V gene segment were excluded from the earlier analysis of several hundred of the donors. An earlier analysis of fewer than 750 of the donors classified V segments as functional when productive rearrangements were above 56.7% and as segregating when the standard deviation between donors was above 5%. To diagnose cytomegalovirus status from the catalog of TCR beta chain sequences, a statistical classification framework was built. In a later analysis, V and J genes were assigned by comparing TCR nucleotide sequences against IMGT/GENE-DB human TR gene sequences. In a later analysis, CDR3 sequences and most-parsimonious VDJ recombination scenarios were assigned using the TCRdist pipeline. In a later analysis, each TCR beta chain was defined by its CDR3 amino acid sequence together with its V-gene family, and reads without a unique V-gene family were excluded. In a later analysis, nearly 600 highly shared, low-generation-probability nucleotide sequences were removed to address suspected cross-contamination and a sequencing artifact. For each public chain, a later analysis derived a clonal expansion index from normalized ranks of inferred template counts within each repertoire. In a later analysis, generation probabilities were computed with a VDJ recombination model fitted to out-of-frame rearrangements, and the resulting probabilities were checked against IGoR. In a later analysis, TCR-TCR, TCR-HLA and TCR-CMV co-occurrence was scored with hypergeometric tests, and a repertoire-size bias correction was applied to TCR pairs. A later analysis estimated false discovery rates by permuting HLA or CMV assignments 20 times. A later analysis grouped co-occurring TCRs with DBSCAN, adding TCRdist sequence similarity when clustering within HLA-allele-positive subsets. For co-occurrence clustering, repertoires with fewer than 30,000 or more than 120,000 public chains were excluded, along with four or five repertoires with anomalous nucleotide sharing. The clones in this table, taken by TCRdb from immuneACCESS, are in-frame only. Not every clone is retained; where verified, under half of the shortfall comes from an unresolved V gene, and the cause of the rest is unknown. V and J calls and clone size follow that table, whereas D and trimming were derived from the DNA. The sample contains 90,000 to 110,000 clones, approximately 80% of them found a single time. The top ten clonotypes cover roughly 5.7% of the sample.

The germline V gene encodes CDR1 MRHNA and CDR2 SNTAGT. Reading from cysteine to phenylalanine, the CDR3 counts 20 amino acids. Only CDR3 DNA is held: 60 bases, read in frame from base 1. Trimming accounts for 0 bases at V and 3 bases at J, while the number of junction bases matched to no gene is 12. This sample was included in a study of cytomegalovirus exposure and HLA in healthy donors (dated by TCRdb to 2016 to 2017). With respect to the entire study: An earlier analysis of roughly 570 of the donors reported about 280 Gb of sequence data and 95 million to 120 million unique TCR beta sequences obtained from about 179 million T cells. Among the approximately 400 genotyped donors, around 81% belonged to the genetic ancestry cluster associated with self-reported Caucasian donors. An earlier analysis of several hundred of the donors applied high-throughput TCR beta sequencing to assess whether each TCR beta V gene segment acted as functional or pseudogenic. Among around 400 genotyped donors of the cohort, an average of 235,054 unique TCR beta nucleotide sequences were sequenced per donor, roughly 18% of them non-productive. An early release covering about 600 HLA-typed donors comprised approximately 300 gigabases of sequencing data and some 79 million unique TCR sequences. All discovery cohort repertoires had been generated on a single sequencing platform. Genome-wide SNP genotypes for about three fifths of the roughly 700 donors were used in a later genetic analysis, which treated that subset as a discovery cohort. Class I and class II HLA loci were covered by the typing at four-digit resolution. Rather than using new phenotypic data, the later analysis identified candidate immune exposures from TCR beta sequences and from how often those sequences occurred across donors. The study profiled the T cell repertoires of approximately 700 subjects by immunosequencing and related them to cytomegalovirus serostatus. A later analysis re-analyzed previously published TCR beta repertoires from roughly 630 donors and added high-resolution HLA genotyping to study TCR occurrence patterns. The number of donors typed differed by locus, with 629-630 for A, B, C, DRB1 and DQB1, 522 for DQA1, approximately 570 for DPA1, and approximately 470 for DPB1. Roughly 5 DR-DQ haplotypes were treated as single units for association and clustering because of strong linkage in the cohort. High-throughput TCR immunosequencing, statistical association of individual TCRs with disease status, and machine learning were combined to predict cytomegalovirus infection status. Donor age, sex, ethnicity and CMV serostatus were collected together with the repertoire data. Along with the approximately 600-subject first cohort, a separate validation cohort of more than 90 different subjects was used. The aim of the study was to test whether cataloging public T cell receptors could identify signatures of past pathogen exposure.

The cohort was made up of around 720 healthy bone marrow donors. Cohort members were all nominally healthy when sampled, although unrecorded immune exposures were likely present. The donor tested CMV seronegative and was one of the 352 seronegative cohort members. Each donor provided a peripheral blood sample, and peripheral blood mononuclear cells were used for TCR beta sequencing. Genomic DNA was extracted from the blood cell samples with the Qiagen DNeasy Blood Extraction Kit. What the authors observed across the whole study: The earlier analysis of nearly 600 of the donors excluded 15 to 20 rarely observed V segments, including chromosome 9 orphons, because counts were too low. In a later analysis, the rate of TCR association differed among HLA loci, with DRB1 alleles having the most associated TCRs and HLA-C alleles having the fewest. It was suggested by the authors that the approach could potentially be generalized to other disease states and immunological phenotypes. A later analysis reported that several top co-occurrence clusters appeared linked to parvovirus B19, influenza, CMV and Epstein-Barr virus. According to a later genetic analysis, donors in an Asian-associated ancestry cluster had fewer N-insertions in productive TCRs than the approximately 700-donor mean. The study listed 170 or so TCR beta chains as associated with cytomegalovirus. A cluster of highly shared sequence variants was judged likely to be a technical artifact of the sequencing pipeline. An earlier analysis of approximately 570 of the donors showed that most TCR beta V segments appeared in productive rearrangements either about 87% or about 30% of the time, which broadly matched IMGT annotations. Specific HLA alleles were associated with roughly 17,000 TCR beta sequences at a false discovery rate of 0.05 in a later analysis. The only immune exposure information available for the cohort was CMV serostatus. A further reported finding was that TCR beta sequences accurately predicted the HLA-A and HLA-B alleles for most subjects in the first cohort. Only TCR beta chains were sequenced in this cohort, and the absence of alpha or paired-chain data limited detectable features. Cytomegalovirus status was reported to be diagnosed by the classifier with high specificity and sensitivity in both the original and validation cohorts. Because some donors lacked HLA typing at each locus, the association tests relied only on the typed subset. While some public TCRs were present in many individuals, most TCR sequences turned up only very rarely across donors. According to a later analysis, most CMV-associated TCR beta chains appeared to be HLA-restricted, and the HLA associations seemed to be driven largely by CMV exposure. A later analysis found that HLA-associated TCR beta chains were more clonally expanded and had lower generation probabilities than equally common non-associated chains. Assigning TCR associations to individual alleles was difficult when HLA alleles, especially DR and DQ, strongly co-occurred. Linkage disequilibrium might explain the correlated functional status among segregating V segments, but an unknown experimental factor could not be ruled out. A few of the identified cytomegalovirus-associated TCR beta chains were confirmed in vitro to be specific for cytomegalovirus antigens. Sequencing depth was assumed to be roughly uniform across donors in the presence/absence analyses, though that assumption may not hold. A later genetic analysis associated a missense DCLRE1C variant with V-gene and J-gene trimming of TCR beta chains, and an independent cohort replicated the association. Because the 87-base-pair reads could not distinguish some IMGT-functional V segments, including TRBV6-2 and TRBV6-3, those segments were excluded.

The sample was PBMCs. This clonotype originated in a male donor in good health and CMV-seronegative. This sequence uses TRBV6-4 and TRBJ2-7; 15 junctional bases match TRBD2. The nucleotide sequence is TGTGCCAGCAGTGACTCGACGGGACTAGCGGGAGGTTGCTCGTGCTACGAGCAGTACTTC. Translation gives CASSDSTGLAGGCSCYEQYF.